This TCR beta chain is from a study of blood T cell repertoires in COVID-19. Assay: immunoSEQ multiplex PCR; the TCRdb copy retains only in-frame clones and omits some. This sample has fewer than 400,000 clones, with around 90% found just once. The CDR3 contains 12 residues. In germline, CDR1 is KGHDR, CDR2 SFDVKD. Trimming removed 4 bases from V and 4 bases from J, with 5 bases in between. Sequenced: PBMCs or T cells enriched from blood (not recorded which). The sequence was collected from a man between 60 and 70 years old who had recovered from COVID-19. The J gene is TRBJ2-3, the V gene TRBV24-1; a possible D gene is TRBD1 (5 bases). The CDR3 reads CATSEGPDTQYF. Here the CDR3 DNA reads TGTGCCACCAGTGAGGGGCCAGATACGCAGTATTTT.